This passage covers 25 T cell receptor beta chains from one sample sequenced in a study of blood T cell repertoires in COVID-19. Using immunoSEQ multiplex PCR, the repertoire was profiled, and TCRdb retains in-frame clones only, with some absent. The table records about 35,000 clones, around 85% of them present only once. The sequenced sample consisted of peripheral blood. These receptors originate from a man aged 55 to 69 with active or convalescent COVID-19.

Only a few counts were recorded for this clone. The J gene is TRBJ1-5, the V gene TRBV20-1; D uncertain. Germline lookup yields CDR1 DFQATT and CDR2 SNEGSKA (reference sequence). Trimming shortened V by 3 bases and J by 4 bases, and 10 bases separated the two germline ends. This CDR3 spans 13 amino acids. CDR3 protein: CSASLRENQPQHF. As DNA, the CDR3 is TGCAGTGCTAGTTTGCGAGAAAATCAGCCCCAGCATTTT.

The J gene is TRBJ2-3, the V gene TRBV7-6; a possible D gene is TRBD1 (6 bases). With 5 bases removed from V and 1 base from J, the gap between germline ends came to 16 bases. Germline V gene lookup returns CDR1 SGHVS and CDR2 FNYEAQ. The CDR3 sequence is 16 residues long. CDR3: CASSQAQGTGTDTQYF. CDR3 DNA sequence: TGTGCCAGCAGCCAAGCACAGGGAACAGGCACAGATACGCAGTATTTT.

V and J are TRBV18 and TRBJ1-1, with D tentatively TRBD1 (6 bases). Germline V lookup: CDR1 KGHSH, CDR2 LQKENI. The V gene lost 3 bases and the J gene lost 2 bases, with 10 bases spanning the gap. The CDR3 contains 14 residues. The CDR3 nucleotides are TGTGCCAGCTCACCGCGACAGGCAAACACTGAAGCTTTCTTT. This codes for CASSPRQANTEAFF.

Details on this clone: Its ends do not fully match the called genes, so a read error is possible. The CDR3 protein is CASADRTRPEAFPVF. As DNA, the CDR3 is TGTGCCAGCGCGGACAGGACTCGCCCCGAGGCCTTCCCAGTTTTT. The V gene is TRBV18, the J gene TRBJ1-3, with 7 bases fitting TRBD1. This CDR3 has 15 residues. The germline CDR1 and CDR2 sequences are KGHSH and LQKENI. The full variable domain, rest sourced from reference TRBV18 and TRBJ1-3, is NAGVMQNPRHLVRRRGQEARLRCSPMKGHSHVYWYRQLPEEGLKFMVYLQKENIIDESGMPKERFSAEFPKEGPSILRIQQVVRGDSAAYFCASADRTRPEAFPVFGEGSWLTVV.

V usage is TRBV6-6 and J usage is TRBJ2-2, with D possibly matching TRBD2 (5 bases). The germline V and J ends were trimmed by 10 bases and 2 bases, with 14 bases remaining between them. CDR3 size: 14 residues. CDR1 MNHNY and CDR2 SVGAGI come from the germline V gene (reference sequence). This CDR3 is CATSGILNTGELFF. Written as DNA, the CDR3 is TGTGCCACTTCCGGGATCTTAAACACCGGGGAGCTGTTTTTT.

J is TRBJ1-4 and V is TRBV4-1; 8 positions match TRBD1. V lost 2 bases, J lost 7 bases, and 6 bases stayed unmatched. The CDR3 runs to 15 residues. The V gene's germline CDR1 is MGHRA and CDR2 YSYEKL. Here the CDR3 reads CASSQSTGVLEKLFF. The CDR3 nucleotides are TGCGCCAGCAGCCAATCGACAGGGGTACTTGAAAAACTGTTTTTT.

This clone was seen a few times. The chain joins TRBV29-1 to TRBJ2-1, with 8 bases lining up with TRBD2. The germline CDR1 and CDR2 sequences are SQVTM and ANQGSEA. V was pared by 7 bases and J by 1 base, with 12 bases of the junction left unmatched. The CDR3 has 16 amino acids. CDR3 protein: CSALSGNLRSYNEQFF. CDR3 sequence (DNA): TGCAGCGCTCTTAGCGGGAACCTTCGGTCCTACAATGAGCAGTTCTTC.

This clone has just a few counts. This chain uses TRBV6-5 with TRBJ1-5, with D perhaps matching TRBD1 (6 bases). The CDR3 extends over 13 amino acids. V was shortened by 9 bases and J by 3 bases, with 12 bases between the two germline ends. The germline V gene has CDR1 MNHEY and CDR2 SVGAGI. The CDR3 sequence is CASKQGFNQPQHF. The CDR3 DNA is TGTGCCAGTAAACAGGGATTCAATCAGCCCCAGCATTTT.

This chain uses TRBV6-6 with TRBJ1-5, with 7 positions matching TRBD1. V shed 10 bases and J 3 bases; nucleotides not matched to a gene: 9. Germline lookup yields CDR1 MNHNY and CDR2 SVGAGI (reference sequence). The length of the CDR3 is 14 residues. The CDR3 sequence is CATQNRGPNQPQHF. The CDR3 DNA is TGTGCCACCCAAAACAGGGGTCCCAATCAGCCCCAGCATTTT.

A single count supports this clone. The chain uses TRBV19 and TRBJ1-5, with TRBD1 matching over 11 bases. The J segment lost 6 bases and the V segment lost 5 bases, leaving 12 bases of the junction unmatched. Germline V lookup: CDR1 LNHDA, CDR2 SQIVND (reference sequence). This CDR3 has 17 amino acids. CDR3 loop: CASSARTGGARGQPQHF. CDR3 sequence (DNA): TGTGCCAGTAGTGCGAGGACAGGGGGCGCGAGGGGTCAGCCCCAGCATTTT.

V gene TRBV5-4 combines with J gene TRBJ2-6, with no clear D. Germline loops: CDR1 SGHNT, CDR2 YYREEE (reference sequence). V was pared by 4 bases and J by 2 bases, with 10 bases between. The CDR3 is 15 amino acids. The chain's CDR3 is CASSPRGTGANVLTF. CDR3 bases: TGTGCCAGCAGCCCGCGAGGAACTGGGGCCAACGTCCTGACTTTC.

The rearrangement links TRBV19 to TRBJ2-2; TRBD2 agrees at 11 bases. This CDR3 comprises 20 residues. V was clipped by 6 bases and J by 4 bases; unmatched bases: 19. The germline V gene has CDR1 LNHDA and CDR2 SQIVND (reference sequence). The CDR3 DNA follows: TGTGCCAGTAGCCCCCTCAGAAATAGCGGGGGGGCCTCGGGCACCGGGGAGCTGTTTTTT. Protein product: CASSPLRNSGGASGTGELFF.

This sequence joins TRBV11-2 and TRBJ1-5; no firm D call. The CDR3 loop spans 13 amino acids. Trimming pared 3 bases from V and 5 bases from J, leaving 8 bases between. CDR1 and CDR2 from the germline V gene are SGHAT and FQNNGV. CDR3 nucleotide sequence: TGTGCCAGCAGCTTCTCCAGTGATCAGCCCCAGCATTTT. This gives the protein CASSFSSDQPQHF.

The chain couples TRBV28 to TRBJ1-4; 8 bases match TRBD1. The V segment lost 4 bases and the J segment 4 bases; nucleotides outside the gene matches: 5. CDR3 length: 15 residues. CDR1 MDHEN and CDR2 SYDVKM come from the germline V gene. The CDR3 reads CASSSNRGFNEKLFF. In DNA form, the CDR3 reads TGTGCCAGCAGTTCCAACAGGGGGTTTAATGAAAAACTGTTTTTT.

The chain joins TRBV27 to TRBJ1-6; D perhaps matches TRBD1 (6 bases). The CDR3 runs to 15 residues. CDR1 and CDR2 (germline): MNHEY, SMNVEV (reference sequence). The V end was cut by 2 bases, the J end by 4 bases, with 9 bases between. The chain's CDR3 is CASSLGGQYNSPLHF. DNA for the CDR3: TGTGCCAGCAGTTTAGGTGGACAGTATAATTCACCCCTCCACTTT.

This clone was seen a single time. The chain couples TRBV7-9 to TRBJ2-1; D perhaps matches TRBD2 (6 bases). V lost 0 bases, J lost 2 bases, and 8 bases lay in between. The CDR3 is made up of 15 amino acids. Germline loops: CDR1 SEHNR, CDR2 FQNEAQ (reference sequence). The CDR3 coding sequence is TGTGCCAGCAGCTTAGCGGCGGGGACCTACAATGAGCAGTTCTTC. Translated, it gives CASSLAAGTYNEQFF.

This chain uses TRBV6-5 with TRBJ2-3, with D tentatively TRBD1 (6 bases). V lost 5 bases, J lost 6 bases, and 6 bases lay in between. Germline CDR1 MNHEY, CDR2 SVGAGI. This CDR3 is built from 11 residues. For the CDR3, the DNA is TGTGCCAGCAGTAGGGGGGATACGCAGTATTTT. Translated: CASSRGDTQYF.

This chain links TRBV3-1 (or the pseudogene TRBV3-2) with TRBJ2-2; D may be TRBD2 (5 bases). The V gene lost 0 bases and the J gene lost 1 base, with 9 bases spanning the gap. This CDR3 is 16 amino acids long. Germline V gene lookup returns CDR1 LGHDT and CDR2 YNNKEL (reference sequence). The CDR3 sequence: CASSQDIGRNTGELFF. CDR3 nucleotides: TGTGCCAGCAGCCAAGATATTGGGAGGAACACCGGGGAGCTGTTTTTT.

This clone has a single count. The rearrangement uses TRBV12-3 or TRBV12-4 and TRBJ2-4, with TRBD1 matching 7 bases. Trimming removed 4 bases from V and 10 bases from J; junction bases left unmatched: 7. This CDR3 has 13 amino acids. DNA for the CDR3: TGTGCCAGCAGTTCCGAGACAGGGTCAATTCAGTACTTC. Translating it yields CASSSETGSIQYF.

This sequence joins TRBV9 and TRBJ2-5; 11 nucleotides line up with TRBD2. The J segment lost 3 bases and the V segment lost 2 bases, leaving 3 bases of the junction unmatched. The CDR3 is 15 amino acids. Germline CDR1 is SGDLS and CDR2 is YYNGEE. This CDR3 is CASSVSSGGKETQYF. For the CDR3, the DNA is TGTGCCAGCAGCGTCTCTAGCGGGGGGAAAGAGACCCAGTACTTC.

The genes are TRBV28 and TRBJ1-5; no clear D gene. The CDR3 is 15 residues long. Germline V CDR1 and CDR2: MDHEN, SYDVKM. V was clipped by 5 bases and J by 2 bases, with 13 bases between them. In nucleotides, the CDR3 is TGTGCCAGCAGTATCCGCGGTGCCGGCAATCAGCCCCAGCATTTT. Translated, it gives CASSIRGAGNQPQHF.

The rearrangement links TRBV11-2 to TRBJ2-1, with 9 bases lining up with TRBD2. This CDR3 is 17 amino acids long. The germline V gene encodes CDR1 SGHAT and CDR2 FQNNGV. J gave up 7 bases and V 5 bases, and 15 bases lay outside the gene matches. The CDR3 DNA follows: TGTGCCAGCAGCCCCACACCCGGGACTAGCACTATAAATGAGCAGTTCTTC. Translating it yields CASSPTPGTSTINEQFF.

The chain couples TRBV7-8 to TRBJ2-2; the match to TRBD2 covers 12 bases. V lost 5 bases to trimming and J lost 6 bases; unmatched junction nucleotides: 7. Per the germline V gene, CDR1 is SGHVS and CDR2 is FQNEAQ. The CDR3 loop spans 16 amino acids. CDR3 residues: CASSPRLAGEAGELFF. The CDR3 nucleotides read TGTGCCAGCAGCCCGCGACTAGCGGGAGAGGCCGGGGAGCTGTTTTTT. Using reference TRBV7-8 and TRBJ2-2 for the parts outside the CDR3, the full variable domain is GAGVSQSPRYKVAKRGQDVALRCDPISGHVSLFWYQQALGQGPEFLTYFQNEAQLDKSGLPSDRFFAERPEGSVSTLKIQRTQQEDSAVYLCASSPRLAGEAGELFFGEGSRLTVL.

The chain links TRBV6-5 to TRBJ1-1; 11 positions agree with TRBD1. The germline V gene has CDR1 MNHEY and CDR2 SVGAGI. With 7 bases clipped from V and 5 bases from J, the junction kept 6 bases outside the gene matches. This CDR3 contains 14 residues. CDR3 protein: CASITDRGRTEAFF. CDR3 in DNA: TGTGCCAGCATTACGGACAGGGGGCGAACTGAAGCTTTCTTT.

This chain links TRBV5-1 with TRBJ2-3; D gene unclear. CDR3 size: 13 residues. V lost 2 bases, J lost 1 base, and 5 bases lay in between. Germline CDR1 reads SGHRS; CDR2 reads YFSETQ. CDR3 region: CASSLSGTDTQYF. Written as DNA, the CDR3 is TGCGCCAGCAGCTTATCTGGCACAGATACGCAGTATTTT.